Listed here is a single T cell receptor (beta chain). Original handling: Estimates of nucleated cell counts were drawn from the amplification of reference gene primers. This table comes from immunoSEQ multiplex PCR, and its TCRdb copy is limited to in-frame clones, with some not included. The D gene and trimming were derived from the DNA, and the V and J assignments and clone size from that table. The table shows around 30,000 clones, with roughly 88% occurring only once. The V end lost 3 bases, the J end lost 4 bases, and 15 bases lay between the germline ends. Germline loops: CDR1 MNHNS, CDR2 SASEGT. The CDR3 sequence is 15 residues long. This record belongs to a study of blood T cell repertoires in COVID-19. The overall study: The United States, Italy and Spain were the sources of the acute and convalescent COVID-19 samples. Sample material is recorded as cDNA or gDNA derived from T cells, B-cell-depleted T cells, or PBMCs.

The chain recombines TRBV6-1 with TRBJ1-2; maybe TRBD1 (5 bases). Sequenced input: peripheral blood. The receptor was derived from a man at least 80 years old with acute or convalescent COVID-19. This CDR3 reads CASSEAGGRTYGYTF. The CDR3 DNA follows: TGTGCCAGCAGTGAGGCGGGGGGTCGGACCTATGGCTACACCTTC.